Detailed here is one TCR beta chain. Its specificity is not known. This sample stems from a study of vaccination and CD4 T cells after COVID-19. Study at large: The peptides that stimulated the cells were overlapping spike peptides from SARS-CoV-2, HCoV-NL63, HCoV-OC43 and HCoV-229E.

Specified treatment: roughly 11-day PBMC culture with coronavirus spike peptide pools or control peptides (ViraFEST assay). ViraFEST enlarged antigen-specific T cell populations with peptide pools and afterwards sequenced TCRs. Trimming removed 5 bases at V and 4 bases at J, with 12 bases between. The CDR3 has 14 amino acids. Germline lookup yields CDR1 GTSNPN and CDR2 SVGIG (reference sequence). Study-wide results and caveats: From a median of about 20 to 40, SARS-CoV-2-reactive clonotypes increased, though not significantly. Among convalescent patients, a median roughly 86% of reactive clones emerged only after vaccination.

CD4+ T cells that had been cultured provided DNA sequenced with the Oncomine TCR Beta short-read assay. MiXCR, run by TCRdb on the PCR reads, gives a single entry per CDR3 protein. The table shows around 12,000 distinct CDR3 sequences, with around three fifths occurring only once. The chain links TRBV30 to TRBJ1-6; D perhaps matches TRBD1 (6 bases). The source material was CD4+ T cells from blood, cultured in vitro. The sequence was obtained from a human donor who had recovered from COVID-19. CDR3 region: CAWLDRTYNSPLHF. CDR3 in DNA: TGTGCCTGGTTAGACAGGACTTATAATTCACCCCTCCACTTT.